This passage covers 28 T cell receptor beta chains from one sample sequenced in a study of T-cell reconstitution after alpha-beta-depleted transplantation in children. Molecular barcoding with unique molecular identifiers was used for the TCRbeta library. TCRdb recomputed calls from the PCR reads with MiXCR, one row per CDR3 protein. This sample yields hundreds of thousands of distinct CDR3 sequences, of which around 17% are seen a single time; approximately 1% belongs to the top ten. Source: PBMCs from the stem cell graft donor, taken from the stem cell graft. The receptors derive from a human donor who donated a stem cell graft to a child with acute myeloid leukemia.

There are a few counts of this clonotype. The gene calls are TRBV24-1 and TRBJ2-3, with D uncertain. V shed 9 bases and J shed 6 bases, with 6 bases lying between them. This CDR3 contains 10 residues. The germline CDR1 and CDR2 sequences are KGHDR and SFDVKD. CDR3 bases: TGTGCCACCGGATACGATACGCAGTATTTT. Its protein product is CATGYDTQYF.

The chain employs TRBV11-2 and TRBJ2-7, with TRBD2 as a possible D gene (5 bases). The length of the CDR3 is 14 residues. V dropped 2 bases and J dropped 0 bases, with 8 bases sitting between them. CDR1 SGHAT and CDR2 FQNNGV come from the germline V gene. The CDR3 sequence is CASSLSGSSYEQYV. CDR3 bases: TGTGCCAGCAGCTTAAGCGGCAGCTCCTACGAGCAGTACGTC.

The genes are TRBV7-7 and TRBJ2-2; D not certain. V lost 8 bases and J lost 6, with 10 bases in between. CDR3 length: 12 amino acids. Germline V gene lookup returns CDR1 SSHAT and CDR2 FNYEAQ (reference sequence). In DNA, the CDR3 is TGTGCCAGCTTGAACGAAGCCGGGGAGCTGTTTTTT. Protein: CASLNEAGELFF.

The chain carries TRBV7-9 and TRBJ2-3, with TRBD1 identical over 8 bases. Germline V gene lookup returns CDR1 SEHNR and CDR2 FQNEAQ (reference sequence). The CDR3 is 14 amino acids. Trimming at V came to 7 bases and at J to 4 bases, leaving 7 bases not matched to a gene. CDR3 DNA sequence: TGTGCCAGCATGGACAGGGCCTGGGCAGATACGCAGTATTTT. Its translation: CASMDRAWADTQYF.

The chain carries TRBV5-6 and TRBJ2-1; TRBD2 matches 7 bases. Germline CDR1 is SGHDT and CDR2 is YYEEEE. This CDR3 has 14 residues. V lost 4 bases, J lost 3 bases, and 4 bases stayed unmatched. As DNA, the CDR3 is TGTGCCAGCAGCAGCGGGGCCATCTACAATGAGCAGTTCTTC. This codes for CASSSGAIYNEQFF.

The table lists this clonotype with many counts. The rearrangement links TRBV20-1 to TRBJ2-5; perhaps TRBD1 as D (5 bases). V lost 2 bases to trimming and J lost 4 bases, with 11 bases between them. From germline, CDR1 is DFQATT and CDR2 SNEGSKA (reference sequence). The length of the CDR3 is 13 residues. This CDR3 is CSARRNRGETQYF. DNA of the CDR3: TGCAGTGCTAGAAGGAATAGGGGAGAGACCCAGTACTTC.

This clonotype was observed a handful of times. This rearrangement joins TRBV7-2 to TRBJ2-2; no firm D call. Trimming took off 5 bases at V and 2 bases at J, with 18 bases between the two ends. This CDR3 has 17 amino acids. Germline CDR1 and CDR2: SGHTA and FQGNSA. CDR3 DNA sequence: TGTGCCAGCAGCCCGAGGCCGGGTAACCAAAACACCGGGGAGCTGTTTTTT. This gives the protein CASSPRPGNQNTGELFF.

This clonotype showed up many times. J is TRBJ2-3 and V is TRBV11-1, with 7 bases lining up with TRBD2. Germline CDR1 is SGHAT and CDR2 is FQDESV (reference sequence). V was clipped by 1 base and J by 6 bases; unmatched bases: 1. The CDR3 extends over 13 amino acids. CDR3 residues: CASSLGSGDTQYF. The CDR3 DNA follows: TGTGCCAGCAGCTTAGGTAGCGGGGATACGCAGTATTTT.

This chain joins TRBV28 and TRBJ1-2; D is ambiguous. The ends were cut back, 4 bases at V and 7 bases at J, with 13 bases in the middle. In germline, CDR1 is MDHEN, CDR2 SYDVKM. CDR3 length equals 13 residues. The CDR3 DNA is TGTGCCAGCAGTTCCCAGAATGTTGGTGGCTACACCTTC. As protein: CASSSQNVGGYTF.

CDR3: CASSVGSSYNSPLHF. CDR3 nucleotide sequence: TGTGCCAGCAGCGTCGGGAGCTCCTATAATTCACCCCTCCACTTT. The V gene is TRBV5-6, the J gene TRBJ1-6; D not resolved. The germline V gene has CDR1 SGHDT and CDR2 YYEEEE. The CDR3 has 15 amino acids. With 4 bases removed from V and 0 bases from J, the gap between germline ends came to 8 bases.

The chain combines TRBV27 with TRBJ1-2, with D possibly TRBD1 on 5 matching bases. The CDR3 is made up of 17 amino acids. The germline CDR1 and CDR2 sequences are MNHEY and SMNVEV (reference sequence). The V gene lost 6 bases and the J gene lost 4 bases, with 24 bases spanning the gap. The CDR3 loop is CASSSDLETGRSYGYTF. CDR3 sequence (DNA): TGTGCCAGCAGCTCCGACCTAGAGACGGGACGGAGCTATGGCTACACCTTC.

This clonotype was detected many times. The rearrangement links TRBV4-3 to TRBJ2-3; 10 nucleotides match TRBD2. After removal of 4 bases from V and 6 bases from J, the junction contained 7 bases not matched to a gene. This CDR3 is built from 15 residues. Germline CDR1 is LGHNA and CDR2 is YSLEER. The CDR3 is CASSLNQRGGDTQYF. CDR3 sequence (DNA): TGCGCCAGCAGCCTTAACCAGCGGGGGGGCGATACGCAGTATTTT.

This clonotype was seen repeatedly, ten times or more. The rearrangement uses TRBV20-1 and TRBJ2-5, with TRBD2 matching 7 bases. The CDR3 runs 14 residues. Germline V lookup: CDR1 DFQATT, CDR2 SNEGSKA (reference sequence). V was pared by 6 bases and J by 1 base, with 8 bases of the junction left unmatched. The DNA of the CDR3 is TGCAGTGCGCCCCCTAGCGGACTCCAAGAGACCCAGTACTTC. Amino acids: CSAPPSGLQETQYF.

This clonotype was recorded a few times. The J gene is TRBJ2-1, the V gene TRBV28; TRBD1 matches 8 bases. Germline V lookup: CDR1 MDHEN, CDR2 SYDVKM. The CDR3 has 15 amino acids. V gave up 5 bases and J gave up 4 bases; unmatched junction bases: 7. CDR3: CASSLQRDRYNEQFF. In DNA, the CDR3 is TGTGCCAGCAGTCTCCAACGGGACAGGTACAATGAGCAGTTCTTC.

This clonotype was found many times. The chain is built from TRBV20-1 and TRBJ1-5, with D tentatively TRBD1 (5 bases). Trimming shortened V by 5 bases and J by 4 bases, and 15 bases separated the two germline ends. In germline, CDR1 is DFQATT, CDR2 SNEGSKA (reference sequence). The length of the CDR3 is 14 residues. The CDR3 DNA follows: TGCAGTGCTTCGGGGGGAGGCACAAATCAGCCCCAGCATTTT. The encoded protein is CSASGGGTNQPQHF.

The rearrangement links TRBV7-9 to TRBJ1-1, with no clear D. Germline loops: CDR1 SEHNR, CDR2 FQNEAQ (reference sequence). The CDR3 extends over 12 amino acids. Trimming pared 4 bases from V and 11 bases from J, leaving 14 bases between. CDR3 sequence: CASSWSGEDAFF. Here the CDR3 DNA reads TGTGCCAGCAGCTGGAGTGGGGAAGACGCTTTCTTT.

This clonotype occurred many times. The V call is TRBV29-1, the J call TRBJ1-1; a weak D match, TRBD1 (5 bases). The V gene lost 4 bases and the J gene lost 0 bases, with 9 bases spanning the gap. CDR1 is SQVTM and CDR2 is ANQGSEA in the germline V gene. The CDR3 runs to 13 residues. The CDR3 spells CSVGPGLNTEAFF. DNA of the CDR3: TGCAGCGTTGGCCCAGGGCTGAACACTGAAGCTTTCTTT.

A few counts support this clonotype. The V gene is TRBV5-1, the J gene TRBJ2-3; D possibly corresponds to TRBD2 (6 bases). Germline loops: CDR1 SGHRS, CDR2 YFSETQ. This CDR3 region has 18 residues. V lost 3 bases and J 2 bases, leaving 22 bases between the germline ends. The CDR3 coding sequence is TGCGCCAGCAGCTCCGGGACTTCCACCCTTCAAGTCACAGATACGCAGTATTTT. Amino acids: CASSSGTSTLQVTDTQYF.

This clonotype was detected ten times or more. The DNA of the CDR3 is TGCGCCAGCAGCCAATACATATGGTACGAGCAGTACTTC. This codes for CASSQYIWYEQYF. V is TRBV4-1 and J is TRBJ2-7; D call uncertain. Germline CDR1 and CDR2: MGHRA and YSYEKL. The CDR3 runs to 13 residues. V lost 2 bases and J lost 4, with 9 bases in between.

The DNA of the CDR3 is TGCAGTGCTGCAGGCGGCATCAATCAGCCCCAGCATTTT. Its protein is CSAAGGINQPQHF. The J gene is TRBJ1-5, the V gene TRBV20-1; no clear D gene. The V gene's germline CDR1 is DFQATT and CDR2 SNEGSKA (reference sequence). CDR3 length equals 13 residues. V was shortened by 5 bases and J by 3 bases, with 11 bases between the two germline ends.

This clonotype appeared a few times. The rearrangement uses TRBV4-1 and TRBJ2-7; 10 bases are shared with TRBD1. Losses at the gene ends were 0 bases for V and 7 bases for J; bases not matched to a gene: 6. CDR3 length: 15 amino acids. CDR1 is MGHRA and CDR2 is YSYEKL in the germline V gene. As DNA, the CDR3 is TGCGCCAGCAGCCAAGATCAGGGACAGGGGAAAGAGCAGTACGTC. This translates into CASSQDQGQGKEQYV.

This clonotype was observed a handful of times. The J gene is TRBJ1-5, the V gene TRBV12-3 or TRBV12-4; D is possibly TRBD1 (5 bases). V was shortened by 6 bases and J by 4 bases, with 16 bases between the two germline ends. The CDR3 is made up of 15 amino acids. The CDR3 sequence: CASSRGGLANQPQHF. CDR3 bases: TGTGCCAGCAGCCGGGGGGGTTTAGCAAATCAGCCCCAGCATTTT.

Many counts were recorded for this clonotype. The chain links TRBV7-2 to TRBJ2-7; D is tentatively TRBD1 or TRBD2 (5 bases each). The CDR3 is made up of 14 amino acids. Germline CDR1 and CDR2: SGHTA and FQGNSA. The ends were cut back, 5 bases at V and 3 bases at J, with 14 bases in the middle. In DNA, the CDR3 is TGTGCCAGCAGCAAGGACCGGGACCGCTACGAGCAGTACTTC. Encoded protein: CASSKDRDRYEQYF.

In this sample, this clonotype turned up many times. The chain uses TRBV12-3 or TRBV12-4 and TRBJ1-2; D gene unclear. This CDR3 is built from 14 residues. Trimming left V 5 bases short and J 7 bases short, with 17 bases between. The CDR3 here is CASSPLNAALGYTF. In nucleotides, the CDR3 is TGTGCCAGCAGTCCCCTGAATGCAGCGCTTGGCTACACCTTC.

This clonotype was seen a few times. The chain links TRBV7-2 to TRBJ1-5; tentative D call: TRBD1 (6 bases). The CDR3 extends over 14 amino acids. Germline CDR1 reads SGHTA; CDR2 reads FQGNSA. Deletions cut 7 bases from V and 9 bases from J, with 19 bases between. The CDR3 loop is CASIVGGNQGPQHF. The CDR3 nucleotides are TGTGCCAGCATCGTAGGGGGGAACCAAGGGCCCCAGCATTTT. The full variable domain, its missing parts supplied by reference TRBV7-2 and TRBJ1-5, is GAGVSQSPSNKVTEKGKDVELRCDPISGHTALYWYRQSLGQGLEFLIYFQGNSAPDKSGLPSDRFSAERTGGSVSTLTIQRTQQEDSAVYLCASIVGGNQGPQHFGDGTRLSIL.

This clonotype was observed many times. This sequence joins TRBV5-6 and TRBJ2-3, with D possibly TRBD2 on 6 matching bases. This CDR3 region has 17 residues. Per germline, CDR1 SGHDT and CDR2 YYEEEE. The V and J ends lost 1 base and 4 bases respectively, with 19 bases between them. Here the CDR3 DNA reads TGTGCCAGCAGCTTGTTTCGTCGGGCGGGGTGGGCAGATACGCAGTATTTT. Encoded protein: CASSLFRRAGWADTQYF.

This chain joins TRBV20-1 and TRBJ2-3, with TRBD2 matching 10 bases. Germline V gives CDR1 DFQATT, CDR2 SNEGSKA (reference sequence). V was clipped by 3 bases and J by 6 bases; unmatched bases: 18. CDR3 size: 18 residues. For the CDR3, the DNA is TGCAGTGCTAGCCCTAACCGTCCACTAGCGGGGTTCTTGGATACGCAGTATTTT. This translates into CSASPNRPLAGFLDTQYF.

The CDR3 DNA follows: TGCAGTGCCAGGACAGGGGTTCGGGAGACCCAGTACTTC. It codes for CSARTGVRETQYF. This chain connects TRBV20-1 to TRBJ2-5; TRBD1 matches at 9 bases. Germline CDR1 reads DFQATT; CDR2 reads SNEGSKA (reference sequence). V was clipped by 6 bases and J by 5 bases; unmatched bases: 7. CDR3 length equals 13 residues.